The present T cell receptor (beta chain) was sequenced within a study of T-cell memory formation after mild COVID-19 (dated by TCRdb to 2020 to 2022). For the wider study: TCR sequence clusters from the two donors were largely donor specific. Longitudinal TCRalpha and TCRbeta repertoire sequencing tracked T-cell clones expanding and contracting after mild COVID-19 in a couple of donors. Two young, previously healthy adult volunteers, one female and one male, were included in the cohort. Study-wide findings and limitations: Contracting CD4+ clones appeared mostly in the CM and EM memory subsets, whereas CD8+ clones were enriched in EMRA. From day 15 to 85, contracting clones showed balanced CD4/CD8 phenotypes, whereas a second wave of clones that expanded from day 15 to 37 leaned towards CD4+. The study included only a couple of mild cases, and larger cohorts that include severe cases with pre-infection samples were judged to be necessary. Some responding clones were detected in pre-infection memory, suggesting pre-existing cross-reactive memory T cells joined the SARS-CoV-2 response. SARS-CoV-2 specificity was not confirmed for the second-wave clones peaking on day 37.

From the cysteine through the phenylalanine, the CDR3 covers 15 amino acids. Solely the CDR3 DNA is kept, with 45 bases framed from the first base. The germline V gene (reference sequence) yields LNHDA for CDR1 and SQIVND for CDR2. V is cut by 3 bases and J by 0 bases, and the space between the germline ends is 11 bases. This clonotype was recorded at least ten times. Its binding antigen is unknown. Base qualities are not provided; no much larger clone lies one nucleotide away. The listed sequencing device is Illumina NovaSeq 6000. cDNA libraries for TCRalpha and TCRbeta were prepared by 5'RACE using constant-segment primers, with sample barcodes and unique molecular identifiers added. Trizol reagent was used to extract RNA from every sample. Amplification of the libraries took two PCR steps, and the second step added a second sample barcode plus Illumina TruSeq adapters. Sequencing of the libraries was done on an Illumina NovaSeq, producing 2 x 150 bp paired-end reads. In the source study's methods: Demultiplexing of reads and collapsing into UMI-guided consensus sequences were performed with migec v1.2.7. Using mixcr v2.1.11, UMI consensuses were aligned to TRA and TRB V and J templates and then assembled into clonotypes. A clonotype was counted as expanded or contracted only when both edgeR and NoisET called the clonotype significant, with the noise models trained on biological replicates. For edgeR calls, the thresholds were a false discovery rate-adjusted p below 0.01 and a log2 fold-change of 1. As an exploratory analysis of dynamics, max-normalized trajectories of the 1000 most abundant clonotypes were examined with PCA combined with hierarchical clustering. Separately sequenced CD4+ and CD8+ repertoires were used to assign the CD4 or CD8 phenotype of responding clones. TCRdb applied fastp at Q25 and MiXCR to the public reads, then kept only in-frame beta chains. One record per CDR3 amino acid sequence lists the most common genes and DNA. None of the V and J calls come from the authors' own analysis; TCRdb made them. The sample has roughly 340,000 distinct CDR3 sequences on record, approximately 15% of them singletons. The leading ten clones occupy more than 20% of the sample.

Ficoll-Paque density gradient centrifugation was the method used to isolate PBMCs. The origin of this receptor is a man younger than 35 who had mild COVID-19 (a few samples of this study predate the infection). The sample titles of this study are shuffled in the database, so cell type and time point are left out; the donor was told from shared clones. The sequence links TRBV19 to TRBJ1-1; matching of 5 bases hints at TRBD1 as the D gene. The sequenced material came from PBMCs or a T cell subset sorted from them (not recorded which). The nucleotide sequence is given as TGTGCCAGTAGTATCGGGGGAACAGTGAACACTGAAGCTTTCTTT. The resulting protein is CASSIGGTVNTEAFF.